Listed here is a single T cell receptor beta chain. The data were obtained in a study of Ad26.COV2.S vaccination and SARS-CoV-2 variants. As for treatment: approximately 18 received Ad26.COV2.S at low or high dose, single or two shots; five or six received placebo; per-sample allocation not given. Collection of samples fell on day 63 after the first vaccine or placebo injection. The V gene lost 8 bases and the J gene lost 3 bases, with 13 bases spanning the gap. Germline V gives CDR1 KGHSH, CDR2 LQKENI. This CDR3 is 13 amino acids long. Clones were read by immunoSEQ multiplex PCR, and TCRdb kept only the in-frame ones, dropping some. Here the sample spans about 440,000 clones, around 90% being singletons.

The material was peripheral blood, obtained in a trial of Ad26.COV2.S vaccine versus placebo. The rearrangement joins TRBV18 to TRBJ1-1; D might be TRBD1 (6 bases). The clonotype comes from a person between 18 and 60 years old who received the Ad26.COV2.S COVID-19 vaccine or a placebo. The DNA for the CDR3 is TGTGCCAGCGGGGGCGATCGTCACACTGAAGCTTTCTTT. This codes for CASGGDRHTEAFF.